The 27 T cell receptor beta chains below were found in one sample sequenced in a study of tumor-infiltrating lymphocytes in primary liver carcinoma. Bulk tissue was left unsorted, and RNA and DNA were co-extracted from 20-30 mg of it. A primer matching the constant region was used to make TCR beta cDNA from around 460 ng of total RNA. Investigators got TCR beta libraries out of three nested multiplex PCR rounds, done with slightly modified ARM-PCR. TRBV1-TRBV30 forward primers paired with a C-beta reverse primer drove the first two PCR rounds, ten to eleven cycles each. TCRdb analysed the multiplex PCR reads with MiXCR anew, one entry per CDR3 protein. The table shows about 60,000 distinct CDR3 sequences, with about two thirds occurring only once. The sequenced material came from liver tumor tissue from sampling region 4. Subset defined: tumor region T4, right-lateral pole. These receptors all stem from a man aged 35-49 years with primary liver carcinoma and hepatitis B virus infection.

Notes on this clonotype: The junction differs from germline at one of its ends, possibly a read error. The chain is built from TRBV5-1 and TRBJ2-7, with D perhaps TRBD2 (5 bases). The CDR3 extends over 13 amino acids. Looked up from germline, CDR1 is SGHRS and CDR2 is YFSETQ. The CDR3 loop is CASNLTVDYEQYF. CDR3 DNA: TGCGCCAGCAACTTGACGGTAGACTATGAGCAGTACTTC. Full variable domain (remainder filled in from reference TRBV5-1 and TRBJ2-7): KAGVTQTPRYLIKTRGQQVTLSCSPISGHRSVSWYQQTPGQGLQFLFEYFSETQRNKGNFPGRFSGRQFSNSRSEMNVSTLELGDSALYLCASNLTVDYEQYFGPGTRLTVT.

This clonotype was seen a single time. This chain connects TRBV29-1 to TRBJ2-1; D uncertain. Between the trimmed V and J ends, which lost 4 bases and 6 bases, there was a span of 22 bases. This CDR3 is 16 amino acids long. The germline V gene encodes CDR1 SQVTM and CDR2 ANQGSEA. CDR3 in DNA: TGCAGCGTTGTCTTAGATGCCGTACCTCCCTTCAATGAGCAGTTCTTC. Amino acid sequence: CSVVLDAVPPFNEQFF.

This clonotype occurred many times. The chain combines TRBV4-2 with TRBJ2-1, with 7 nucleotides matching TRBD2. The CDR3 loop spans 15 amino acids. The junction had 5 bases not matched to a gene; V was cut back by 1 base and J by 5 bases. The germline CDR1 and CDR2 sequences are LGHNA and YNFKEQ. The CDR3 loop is CASSQASGLHNEQFF. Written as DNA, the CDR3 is TGTGCCAGCAGCCAAGCTAGCGGACTTCACAATGAGCAGTTCTTC.

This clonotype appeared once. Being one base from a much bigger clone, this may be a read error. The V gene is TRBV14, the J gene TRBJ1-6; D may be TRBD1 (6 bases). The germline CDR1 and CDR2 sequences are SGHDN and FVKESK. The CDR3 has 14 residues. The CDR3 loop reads CASNHSGENSSLHF. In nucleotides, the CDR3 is TGTGCCAGCAACCACTCAGGGGAAAATTCATCCCTCCACTTT.

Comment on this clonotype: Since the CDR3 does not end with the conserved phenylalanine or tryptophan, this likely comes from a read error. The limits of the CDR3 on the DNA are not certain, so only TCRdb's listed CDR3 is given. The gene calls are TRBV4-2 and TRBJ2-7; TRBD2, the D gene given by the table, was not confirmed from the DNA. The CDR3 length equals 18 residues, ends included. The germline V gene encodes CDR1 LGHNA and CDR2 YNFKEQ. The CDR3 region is CASNGKPGLAGGPHEQHL.

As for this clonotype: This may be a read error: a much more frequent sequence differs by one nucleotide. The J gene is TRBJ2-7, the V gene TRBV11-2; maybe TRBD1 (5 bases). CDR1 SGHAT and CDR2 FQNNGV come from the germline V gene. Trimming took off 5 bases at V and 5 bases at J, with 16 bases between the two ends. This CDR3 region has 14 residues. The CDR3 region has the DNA TGTGCCAGCAGCCTCTGGGGCTATCAGGACGAGCAGTACTTC. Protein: CASSLWGYQDEQYF.

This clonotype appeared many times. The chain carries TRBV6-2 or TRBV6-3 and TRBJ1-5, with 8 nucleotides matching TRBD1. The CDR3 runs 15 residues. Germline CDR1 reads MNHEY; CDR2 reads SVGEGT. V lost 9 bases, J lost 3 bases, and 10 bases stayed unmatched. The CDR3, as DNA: TGTGCCAGTACTACCCCGACAGGGGACAATCAGCCCCAGCATTTT. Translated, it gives CASTTPTGDNQPQHF.

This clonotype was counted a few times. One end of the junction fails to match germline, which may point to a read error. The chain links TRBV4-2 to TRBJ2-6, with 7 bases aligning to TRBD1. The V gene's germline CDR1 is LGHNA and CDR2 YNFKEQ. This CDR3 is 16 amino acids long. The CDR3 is CASSLDRAPGANVLTF. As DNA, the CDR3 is TGTGCCAGTAGCCTCGACAGGGCTCCCGGGGCCAACGTCCTGACTTTC.

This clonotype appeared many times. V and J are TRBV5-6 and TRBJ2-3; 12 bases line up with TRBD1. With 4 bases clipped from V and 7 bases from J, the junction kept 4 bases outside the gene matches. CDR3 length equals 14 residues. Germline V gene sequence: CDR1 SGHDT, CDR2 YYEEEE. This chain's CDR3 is CASSDGTGGNTQYF. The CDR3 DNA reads TGTGCCAGCAGCGACGGGACAGGGGGCAATACGCAGTATTTT.

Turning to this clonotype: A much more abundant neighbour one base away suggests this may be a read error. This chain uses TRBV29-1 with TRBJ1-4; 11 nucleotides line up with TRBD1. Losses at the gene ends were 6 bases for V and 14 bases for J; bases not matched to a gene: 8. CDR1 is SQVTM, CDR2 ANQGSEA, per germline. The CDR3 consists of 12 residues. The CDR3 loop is CSVLDRGLYLFF. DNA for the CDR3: TGCAGCGTCCTGGACAGGGGGCTTTATCTGTTTTTT.

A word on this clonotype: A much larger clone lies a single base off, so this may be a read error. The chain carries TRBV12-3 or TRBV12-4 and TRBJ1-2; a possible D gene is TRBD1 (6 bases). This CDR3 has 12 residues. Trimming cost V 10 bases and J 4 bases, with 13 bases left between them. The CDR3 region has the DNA TGTGCCATCAGCATAGGGGGCTATGGCTACACCTTC. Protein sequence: CAISIGGYGYTF.

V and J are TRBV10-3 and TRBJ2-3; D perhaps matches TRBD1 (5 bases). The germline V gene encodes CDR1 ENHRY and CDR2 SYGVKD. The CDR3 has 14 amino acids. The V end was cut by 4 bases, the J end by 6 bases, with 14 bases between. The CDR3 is CAISVGQTRDTQYF. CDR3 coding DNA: TGTGCCATCAGTGTAGGACAAACCCGGGATACGCAGTATTTT.

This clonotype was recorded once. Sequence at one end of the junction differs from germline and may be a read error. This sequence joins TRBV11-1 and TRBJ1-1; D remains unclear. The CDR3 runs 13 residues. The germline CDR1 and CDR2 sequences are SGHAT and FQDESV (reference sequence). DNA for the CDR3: TGTGTCAGCAGCCGCAAGGTGAACACTGGAGCTTTCTTT. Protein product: CVSSRKVNTGAFF.

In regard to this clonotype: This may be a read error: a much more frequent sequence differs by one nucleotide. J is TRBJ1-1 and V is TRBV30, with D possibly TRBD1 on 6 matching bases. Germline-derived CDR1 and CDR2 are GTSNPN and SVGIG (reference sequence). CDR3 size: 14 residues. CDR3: CAWSAGALGTEAIF. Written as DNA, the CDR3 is TGTGCCTGGAGTGCAGGGGCGCTGGGCACTGAAGCTATCTTT.

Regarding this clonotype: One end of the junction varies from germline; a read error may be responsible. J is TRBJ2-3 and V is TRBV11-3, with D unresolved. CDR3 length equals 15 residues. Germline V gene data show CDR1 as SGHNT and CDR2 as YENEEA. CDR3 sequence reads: CASSLEYGHTDTQYF. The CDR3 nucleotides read TGTGCCAGTAGCTTAGAGTACGGGCACACAGATACGCAGTATTTT. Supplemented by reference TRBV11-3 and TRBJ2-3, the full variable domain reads EAGVVQSPRYKIIEKKQPVAFWCNPISGHNTLYWYLQNLGQGPELLIRYENEEAVDDSQLPKDRFSAERLKGVDSTLKIQPAELGDSAVYLCASSLEYGHTDTQYFGPGTRLTVL.

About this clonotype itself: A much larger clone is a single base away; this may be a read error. The CDR3 region is CATSDGTTLSYNDQFF. The DNA for the CDR3 is TGTGCCACCAGTGATGGAACGACATTATCCTACAATGATCAGTTCTTC. The genes are TRBV24-1 and TRBJ2-1; D ambiguous. CDR1 is KGHDR, CDR2 SFDVKD, per germline. The CDR3 extends over 16 amino acids.

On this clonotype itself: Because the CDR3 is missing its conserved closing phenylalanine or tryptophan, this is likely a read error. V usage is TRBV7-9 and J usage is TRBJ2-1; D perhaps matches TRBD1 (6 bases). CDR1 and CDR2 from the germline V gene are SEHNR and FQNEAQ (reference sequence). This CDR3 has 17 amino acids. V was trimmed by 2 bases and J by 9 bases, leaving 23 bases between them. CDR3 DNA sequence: TGTGCCAGCAGCTTACCATATCAGGGGTCTAAAACAAGTGAGCAGTTCTTA. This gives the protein CASSLPYQGSKTSEQFL.

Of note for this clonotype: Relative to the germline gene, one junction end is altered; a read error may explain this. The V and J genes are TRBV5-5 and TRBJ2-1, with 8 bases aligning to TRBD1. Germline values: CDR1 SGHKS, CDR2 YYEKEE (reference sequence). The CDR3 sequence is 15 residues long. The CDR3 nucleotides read TGTGCCGGCAGCCCTGGACAGGGTTTCTACAAAGAGCAGTTCTTC. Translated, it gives CAGSPGQGFYKEQFF.

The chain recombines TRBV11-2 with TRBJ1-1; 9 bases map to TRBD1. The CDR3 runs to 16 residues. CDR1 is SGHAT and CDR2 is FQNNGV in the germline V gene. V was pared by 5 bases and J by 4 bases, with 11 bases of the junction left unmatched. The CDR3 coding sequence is TGTGCCAGCAGCCGAGTTAGGACAGGGGCCTTCACTGAAGCTTTCTTT. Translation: CASSRVRTGAFTEAFF. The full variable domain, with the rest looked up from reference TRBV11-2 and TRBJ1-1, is EAGVAQSPRYKIIEKRQSVAFWCNPISGHATLYWYQQILGQGPKLLIQFQNNGVVDDSQLPKDRFSAERLKGVDSTLKIQPAKLEDSAVYLCASSRVRTGAFTEAFFGQGTRLTVV.

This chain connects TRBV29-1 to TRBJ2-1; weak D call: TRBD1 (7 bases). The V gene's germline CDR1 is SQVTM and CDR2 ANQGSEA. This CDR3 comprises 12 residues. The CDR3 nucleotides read TGCACGGCCCACCCAGGGGGGAATGAGCAGTTCTTC. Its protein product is CTAHPGGNEQFF.

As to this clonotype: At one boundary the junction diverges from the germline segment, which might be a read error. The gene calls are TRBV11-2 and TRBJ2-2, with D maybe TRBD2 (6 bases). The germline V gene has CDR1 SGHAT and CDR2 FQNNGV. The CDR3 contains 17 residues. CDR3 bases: TGTGCCAGCAGCTTAACGTTAGGAGGGGCGGACGCCGGGGAACTGTTTTTT. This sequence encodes CASSLTLGGADAGELFF. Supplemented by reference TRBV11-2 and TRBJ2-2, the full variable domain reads EAGVAQSPRYKIIEKRQSVAFWCNPISGHATLYWYQQILGQGPKLLIQFQNNGVVDDSQLPKDRFSAERLKGVDSTLKIQPAKLEDSAVYLCASSLTLGGADAGELFFGEGSRLTVL.

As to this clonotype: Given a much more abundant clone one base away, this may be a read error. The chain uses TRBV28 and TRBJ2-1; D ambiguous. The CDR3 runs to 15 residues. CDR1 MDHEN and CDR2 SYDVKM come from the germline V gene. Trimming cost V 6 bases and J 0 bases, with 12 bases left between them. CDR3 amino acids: CASSLDCGSYNEQFF. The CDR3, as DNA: TGTGCCAGCAGCCTAGACTGCGGCTCCTACAATGAGCAGTTCTTC. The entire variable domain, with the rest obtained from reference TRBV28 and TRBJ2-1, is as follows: DVKVTQSSRYLVKRTGEKVFLECVQDMDHENMFWYRQDPGLGLRLIYFSYDVKMKEKGDIPEGYSVSREKKERFSLILESASTNQTSMYLCASSLDCGSYNEQFFGPGTRLTVL.

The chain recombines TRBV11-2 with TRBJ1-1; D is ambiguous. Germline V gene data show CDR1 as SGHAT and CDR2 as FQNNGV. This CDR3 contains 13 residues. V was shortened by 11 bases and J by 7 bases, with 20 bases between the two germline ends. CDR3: CAGGLADGIEAFF. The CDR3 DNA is TGTGCCGGCGGCTTAGCGGACGGTATTGAAGCTTTCTTT.

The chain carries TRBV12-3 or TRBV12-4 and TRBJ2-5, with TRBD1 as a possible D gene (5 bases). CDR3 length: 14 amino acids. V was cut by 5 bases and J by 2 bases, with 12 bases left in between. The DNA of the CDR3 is TGTGCCAGCAGTCCACAGGATACACAAGAGACCCAGTACTTC. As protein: CASSPQDTQETQYF.

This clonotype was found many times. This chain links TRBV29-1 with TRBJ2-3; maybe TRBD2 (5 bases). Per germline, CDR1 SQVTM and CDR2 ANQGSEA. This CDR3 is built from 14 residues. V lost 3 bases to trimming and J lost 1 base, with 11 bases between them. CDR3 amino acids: CSVERAERTDTQYF. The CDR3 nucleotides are TGCAGCGTTGAGCGAGCGGAGCGCACAGATACGCAGTATTTT.

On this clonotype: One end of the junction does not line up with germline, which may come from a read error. CDR3 DNA sequence: TGTACCAGCAGTTCGGACAAGGTTAATGAAAAACTGTTTTTT. It is translated as CTSSSDKVNEKLFF. The chain combines TRBV6-6 with TRBJ1-4; a weak D match, TRBD1 (5 bases). Germline V gene data show CDR1 as MNHNY and CDR2 as SVGAGI (reference sequence). This CDR3 spans 14 amino acids.

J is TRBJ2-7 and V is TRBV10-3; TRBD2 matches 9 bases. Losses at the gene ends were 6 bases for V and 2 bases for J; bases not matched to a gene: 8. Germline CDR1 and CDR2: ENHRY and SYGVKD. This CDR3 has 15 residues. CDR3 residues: CAIRRRLADTYEQYF. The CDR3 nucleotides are TGTGCCATCAGAAGAAGACTAGCGGATACCTACGAGCAGTACTTC.